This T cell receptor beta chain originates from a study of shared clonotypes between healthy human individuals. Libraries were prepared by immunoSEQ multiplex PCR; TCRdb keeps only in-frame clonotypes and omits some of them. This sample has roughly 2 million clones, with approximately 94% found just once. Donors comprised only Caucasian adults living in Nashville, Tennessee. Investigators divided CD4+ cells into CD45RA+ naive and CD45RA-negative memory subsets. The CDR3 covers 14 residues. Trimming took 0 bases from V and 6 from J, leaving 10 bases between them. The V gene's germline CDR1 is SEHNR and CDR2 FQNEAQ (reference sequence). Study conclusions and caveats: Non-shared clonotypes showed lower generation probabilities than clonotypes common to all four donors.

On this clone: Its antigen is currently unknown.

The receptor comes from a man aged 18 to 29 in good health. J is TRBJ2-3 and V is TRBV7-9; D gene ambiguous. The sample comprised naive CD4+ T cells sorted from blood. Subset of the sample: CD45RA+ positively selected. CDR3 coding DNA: TGTGCCAGCAGCTTAGCGACCCTCCCGGATACGCAGTATTTT. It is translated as CASSLATLPDTQYF.